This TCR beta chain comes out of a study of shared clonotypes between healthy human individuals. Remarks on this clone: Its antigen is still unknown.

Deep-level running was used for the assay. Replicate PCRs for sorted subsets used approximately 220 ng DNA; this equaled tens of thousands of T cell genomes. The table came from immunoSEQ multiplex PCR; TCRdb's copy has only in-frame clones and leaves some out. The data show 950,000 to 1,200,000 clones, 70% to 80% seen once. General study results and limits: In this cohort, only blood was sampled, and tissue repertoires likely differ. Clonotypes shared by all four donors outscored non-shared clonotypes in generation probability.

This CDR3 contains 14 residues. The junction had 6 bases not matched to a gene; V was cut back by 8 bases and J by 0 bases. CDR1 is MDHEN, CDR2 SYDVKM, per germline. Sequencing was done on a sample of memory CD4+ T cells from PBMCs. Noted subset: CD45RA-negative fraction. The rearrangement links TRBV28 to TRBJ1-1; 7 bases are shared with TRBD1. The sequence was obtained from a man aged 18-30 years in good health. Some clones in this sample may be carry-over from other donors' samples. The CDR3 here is CASGEGQLNTEAFF. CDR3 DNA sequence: TGTGCCAGCGGAGAGGGACAGTTGAACACTGAAGCTTTCTTT. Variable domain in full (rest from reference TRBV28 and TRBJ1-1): DVKVTQSSRYLVKRTGEKVFLECVQDMDHENMFWYRQDPGLGLRLIYFSYDVKMKEKGDIPEGYSVSREKKERFSLILESASTNQTSMYLCASGEGQLNTEAFFGQGTRLTVV.